The 23 T cell receptor beta chains below were found in one sample sequenced in a study of T-cell memory formation after mild COVID-19. From the 5' RACE reads, TCRdb called clonotypes with MiXCR, one entry per CDR3 protein. The sample lists 550,000 to 650,000 distinct CDR3 sequences, 15% to 20% occurring once. The sequenced sample was PBMCs or a T cell subset sorted from them (not recorded which). The receptors shown here come from an adult woman who had mild COVID-19 (a few samples of this study predate the infection). Cell type and time point are not known.

There are many counts of this clonotype. The rearrangement uses TRBV10-3 and TRBJ2-1; no firm D call. Germline loops: CDR1 ENHRY, CDR2 SYGVKD. CDR3 length: 18 amino acids. Trimming took off 0 bases at V and 0 bases at J, with 15 bases between the two ends. In DNA form, the CDR3 reads TGTGCCATCAGTGAGTCCGACCGGGCGGATAGCTCCTACAATGAGCAGTTCTTC. Translating gives CAISESDRADSSYNEQFF.

This clonotype was counted between two and nine times. The V gene is TRBV21-1, the J gene TRBJ2-4; whether TRBD2, the table's D call, matches the DNA was not checked. TRBV21-1 is a listed pseudogene. This CDR3 has 18 residues. Here the CDR3 reads CASSKSRIRVAAKNIQYF. DNA for the CDR3: TGTGCCAGCAGCAAATCCCGCATTAGGGTAGCAGCCAAAAACATTCAGTACTTC.

This clonotype was counted between two and nine times. This rearrangement joins TRBV20-1 to TRBJ2-3; D perhaps matches TRBD1 (5 bases). Trimming stripped 3 bases from V and 10 bases from J, with 17 bases between. CDR3 length: 13 amino acids. Germline loops: CDR1 DFQATT, CDR2 SNEGSKA (reference sequence). The CDR3 DNA follows: TGCAGTGCTAGCACGGCAGGCAGGGCACCGCAGTATTTT. Translating it yields CSASTAGRAPQYF.

The V gene is TRBV12-3 or TRBV12-4, the J gene TRBJ2-5; 7 bases agree with TRBD2. The length of the CDR3 is 15 residues. V gave up 7 bases and J gave up 5 bases; unmatched junction bases: 13. The CDR3 sequence is CASIREGMGMETQYF. The CDR3 region has the DNA TGTGCCAGCATAAGGGAGGGGATGGGGATGGAGACCCAGTACTTC.

The CDR3 here is CASSYENRAGVAEAFF. In nucleotides, the CDR3 is TGTGCCAGCAGTTACGAAAACAGGGCAGGAGTCGCTGAAGCTTTCTTT. This chain links TRBV6-2 or TRBV6-3 with TRBJ1-1; perhaps TRBD1 as D (6 bases). Trimming cost V 2 bases and J 6 bases, with 19 bases left between them. The CDR3 covers 16 residues. Germline values: CDR1 MNHEY, CDR2 SVGEGT.

The chain carries TRBV5-4 and TRBJ2-5; D remains unclear. With 0 bases removed from V and 3 bases from J, the gap between germline ends came to 9 bases. CDR1 is SGHNT and CDR2 is YYREEE in the germline V gene (reference sequence). The CDR3 covers 14 residues. The CDR3 protein is CASSLDRWEETQYF. The CDR3 DNA follows: TGTGCCAGCAGCTTGGACCGCTGGGAAGAGACCCAGTACTTC.

The chain has TRBV27 and TRBJ1-5; D is unresolved. The germline CDR1 and CDR2 sequences are MNHEY and SMNVEV (reference sequence). V lost 8 bases to trimming and J lost 4 bases, with 12 bases between them. This CDR3 spans 13 amino acids. In DNA form, the CDR3 reads TGTGCCAGCGGTATCTCCGGGAATCAGCCCCAGCATTTT. It encodes CASGISGNQPQHF.

This clonotype showed up just a few times. This chain uses TRBV20-1 with TRBJ2-1; D ambiguous. In germline, CDR1 is DFQATT, CDR2 SNEGSKA (reference sequence). V gave up 5 bases and J gave up 7 bases, with 3 bases separating them. The length of the CDR3 is 9 residues. The DNA of the CDR3 is TGCAGTGCTTCGAATGAGCAGTTCTTC. Protein: CSASNEQFF.

J is TRBJ2-2 and V is TRBV19; D is perhaps TRBD1 (6 bases). The germline V gene encodes CDR1 LNHDA and CDR2 SQIVND (reference sequence). CDR3 size: 13 residues. Trimming shortened V by 5 bases and J by 5 bases, and 9 bases separated the two germline ends. CDR3 region: CASSVGTTGELFF. The CDR3 DNA follows: TGTGCCAGTAGTGTTGGGACAACCGGGGAGCTGTTTTTT.

The table lists this clonotype with many counts. The chain carries TRBV5-1 and TRBJ2-5; perhaps TRBD2 as D (5 bases). Germline V gene data show CDR1 as SGHRS and CDR2 as YFSETQ. This CDR3 region has 13 residues. With 0 bases removed from V and 3 bases from J, the gap between germline ends came to 6 bases. In nucleotides, the CDR3 is TGCGCCAGCAGCTTGGTCGGGGAAGAGACCCAGTACTTC. It is translated as CASSLVGEETQYF.

This chain joins TRBV24-1 and TRBJ2-1, with 11 bases lining up with TRBD2. J lost 5 bases, V lost 5 bases, and 10 bases had no gene match. The CDR3 spans 17 residues. The germline CDR1 and CDR2 sequences are KGHDR and SFDVKD. This CDR3 is CATSAPVALAGDNEQFF. CDR3 coding DNA: TGTGCCACCAGTGCCCCCGTCGCACTAGCGGGAGACAATGAGCAGTTCTTC.

V and J are TRBV15 and TRBJ2-5; 10 bases line up with TRBD1. The V gene end was trimmed by 8 bases and the J gene end by 2 bases; junction bases not matched to a gene: 2. This CDR3 is 13 amino acids long. Germline CDR1 is LNHNV and CDR2 is YYDKDF (reference sequence). CDR3 in amino acids: CATSGQGQETQYF. The DNA of the CDR3 is TGTGCCACCTCGGGACAGGGGCAAGAGACCCAGTACTTC.

The J gene is TRBJ2-4, the V gene TRBV5-1; the match to TRBD1 covers 9 bases. Looked up from germline, CDR1 is SGHRS and CDR2 is YFSETQ. V was pared by 0 bases and J by 2 bases, with 6 bases of the junction left unmatched. This CDR3 region has 17 residues. This CDR3 reads CASSLGDRVWSKNIQYF. The CDR3 nucleotides read TGCGCCAGCAGCTTGGGGGACAGGGTTTGGTCCAAAAACATTCAGTACTTC.

This clonotype was recorded only once. The chain couples TRBV12-5 to TRBJ2-7; 11 positions match TRBD2. The CDR3 runs 16 residues. CDR1 and CDR2 from the germline V gene are LGHNT and FRNRAP. V trimming: 0 bases; J trimming: 5 bases; junction bases outside the gene matches: 6. The CDR3 protein is CASGLVLAGGSHEQYF. Here the CDR3 DNA reads TGTGCTAGTGGTTTGGTCCTAGCGGGAGGATCCCACGAGCAGTACTTC.

The J gene is TRBJ1-3, the V gene TRBV7-9; D ambiguous. The CDR3 spans 13 residues. V was shortened by 5 bases and J by 15 bases, with 20 bases between the two germline ends. Looked up from germline, CDR1 is SEHNR and CDR2 is FQNEAQ (reference sequence). Here the CDR3 reads CASSLSVAAPEYF. For the CDR3, the DNA is TGTGCCAGCAGCCTTTCTGTGGCGGCCCCTGAATATTTT.

The chain recombines TRBV24-1 with TRBJ2-3, with 10 bases aligning to TRBD2. The CDR3 runs to 15 residues. Losses at the gene ends were 7 bases for V and 2 bases for J; bases not matched to a gene: 5. From germline, CDR1 is KGHDR and CDR2 SFDVKD. In DNA, the CDR3 is TGTGCCACCAGGGGGACTAGCGATTCCACAGATACGCAGTATTTT. Encoded protein: CATRGTSDSTDTQYF.

This clonotype was detected only a few times. The chain links TRBV18 to TRBJ2-7; perhaps TRBD1 as D (5 bases). The CDR3 has 13 residues. Germline-derived CDR1 and CDR2 are KGHSH and LQKENI. With 3 bases removed from V and 7 bases from J, the gap between germline ends came to 13 bases. For the CDR3, the DNA is TGTGCCAGCTCACCTTTGCAGGGTGGGGAGCAGTACTTC. Translating gives CASSPLQGGEQYF. The full variable domain, completed using reference TRBV18 and TRBJ2-7, is NAGVMQNPRHLVRRRGQEARLRCSPMKGHSHVYWYRQLPEEGLKFMVYLQKENIIDESGMPKERFSAEFPKEGPSILRIQQVVRGDSAAYFCASSPLQGGEQYFGPGTRLTVT.

The chain uses TRBV3-1 and TRBJ1-2, with unresolved D. This CDR3 contains 12 residues. Germline V gene lookup returns CDR1 LGHDT and CDR2 YNNKEL (reference sequence). V lost 1 base, J lost 7 bases, and 7 bases lay in between. CDR3 protein: CASSQGVAGYTF. The CDR3 coding sequence is TGTGCCAGCAGCCAAGGGGTTGCTGGCTACACCTTC. The whole variable domain, remainder taken from reference TRBV3-1 and TRBJ1-2, is DTAVSQTPKYLVTQMGNDKSIKCEQNLGHDTMYWYKQDSKKFLKIMFSYNNKELIINETVPNRFSPKSPDKAHLNLHINSLELGDSAVYFCASSQGVAGYTFGSGTRLTVV.

This clonotype was detected a few times. V gene TRBV20-1 combines with J gene TRBJ2-7, with no clear D. Germline CDR1 is DFQATT and CDR2 is SNEGSKA (reference sequence). The CDR3 runs 13 residues. The germline V and J ends were trimmed by 3 bases and 3 bases, with 12 bases remaining between them. The CDR3 coding sequence is TGCAGTGCTAGCAACAGCTTGGTCTACGAGCAGTACTTC. Its protein product is CSASNSLVYEQYF.

This clonotype was detected many times. V usage is TRBV5-1 and J usage is TRBJ2-7; D is unresolved. Trimming left V 2 bases short and J 6 bases short, with 6 bases between. Germline-derived CDR1 and CDR2 are SGHRS and YFSETQ. The CDR3 extends over 11 amino acids. The CDR3 is CASSFLGEQYF. CDR3 nucleotide sequence: TGCGCCAGCAGCTTCTTAGGCGAGCAGTACTTC.

V usage is TRBV15 and J usage is TRBJ1-6; a possible D gene is TRBD1 (5 bases). The CDR3 has 15 amino acids. The V end lost 0 bases, the J end lost 10 bases, and 13 bases lay between the germline ends. CDR1 and CDR2 (germline): LNHNV, YYDKDF (reference sequence). CDR3 coding DNA: TGTGCCACCAGCAGAGATCGTCAGGGCGACTCACCCCTCCACTTT. It is translated as CATSRDRQGDSPLHF.

This clonotype was seen only a few times. The V and J genes are TRBV10-3 and TRBJ2-1; D is perhaps TRBD2 (6 bases). CDR3 length: 17 residues. The germline V gene has CDR1 ENHRY and CDR2 SYGVKD. V shed 6 bases and J shed 0 bases, with 18 bases lying between them. The CDR3 spells CAIRPSVAVLSYNEQFF. The CDR3 DNA reads TGTGCCATCAGACCGTCGGTAGCGGTTCTCTCCTACAATGAGCAGTTCTTC.

This clonotype was seen at least ten times. The gene calls are TRBV11-3 and TRBJ2-1; D is unclear. CDR3 length: 14 amino acids. CDR1 is SGHNT, CDR2 YENEEA, per germline. Trimming took 3 bases from V and 1 from J, leaving 7 bases between them. The DNA for the CDR3 is TGTGCCAGCAGCTTTGTAGGGTCCTACAATGAGCAGTTCTTC. This sequence encodes CASSFVGSYNEQFF. The whole variable domain, filled in from reference TRBV11-3 and TRBJ2-1, reads EAGVVQSPRYKIIEKKQPVAFWCNPISGHNTLYWYLQNLGQGPELLIRYENEEAVDDSQLPKDRFSAERLKGVDSTLKIQPAELGDSAVYLCASSFVGSYNEQFFGPGTRLTVL.